The clone carrying this T cell receptor (beta chain) is a singleton in its sample. Patients of the Seattle cohort, enrolled during active infection, were followed longitudinally. CDR1 is MNHEY, CDR2 SVGEGT, per germline. V was pared by 6 bases and J by 8 bases, with 6 bases of the junction left unmatched. The CDR3 is 12 residues long. This entry belongs to a study of blood T cell repertoires in COVID-19. As for the study in general: Samples representing acute and convalescent COVID-19 were sourced from the United States, Italy and Spain. PBMCs, B-cell-depleted T cells, or T cells provided the cDNA or gDNA that made up the material.

Authors' analysis steps: For nucleated cells, counts were estimated from reference gene primer amplification. Sequenced by immunoSEQ multiplex PCR; TCRdb stores in-frame clones only, minus some. Clone size and V and J calls were adopted from that table, with D and trimming inferred from the DNA. The data contain around 190,000 clones, roughly 88% of them singletons. Sequenced sample: peripheral blood. The clonotype was recovered from a man in his forties or fifties with COVID-19, enrolled during active disease. This chain uses TRBV6-2 or TRBV6-3 with TRBJ1-1; 7 bases match TRBD1. The DNA of the CDR3 is TGTGCCAGCAGCCGACAGGGATTCGAAGCTTTCTTT. This codes for CASSRQGFEAFF.